Given below is one TCR beta chain in context. This sample's time point: peripheral blood 6 weeks after treatment start. This specimen comes from a study of PD-L1 blockade in urothelial cancer. This table comes from immunoSEQ multiplex PCR, and its TCRdb copy is limited to in-frame clones, with some not included. Here the sample spans tens of thousands of clones, under 95% being singletons. CDR1 is KGHSH and CDR2 is LQKENI in the germline V gene. This CDR3 region has 16 residues. Between the trimmed V and J ends, which lost 6 bases and 0 bases, there was a span of 17 bases. This chain uses TRBV18 with TRBJ1-2, with D possibly TRBD1 on 6 matching bases. Material: PBMCs, obtained around atezolizumab (anti-PD-L1) treatment. This clonotype was obtained from a woman aged 55-70 years with urothelial cancer. The CDR3 here is CASSPTGTPANYGYTF. The CDR3 bases are TGTGCCAGCTCCCCGACAGGTACCCCGGCTAACTATGGCTACACCTTC.